Below are 8 T cell receptor beta chains sequenced from a single sample in a study of metastatic and nonmetastatic thyroid tumors. TCRdb recomputed clones from the PCR reads via MiXCR. The table includes under 60,000 clones, around 20% detected once. All patients were untreated before thyroid surgery. The sequenced sample consisted of blood. Receptors were obtained from a male donor with papillary thyroid cancer or a benign thyroid nodule (not recorded which). Some clones in this sample may be carry-over from other donors' samples.

The chain combines TRBV5-6 with TRBJ2-1; D may be TRBD1 or TRBD2 (6 bases each). V was shortened by 4 bases and J by 3 bases, with 17 bases between the two germline ends. CDR1 and CDR2 (germline): SGHDT, YYEEEE. The CDR3 is made up of 16 amino acids. The CDR3 region is CASSPEGDWGYNEQFF. CDR3 coding DNA: TGTGCCAGCAGCCCCGAGGGGGACTGGGGCTACAATGAGCAGTTCTTC.

This clone showed up many times. The chain recombines TRBV12-3 or TRBV12-4 with TRBJ2-5, with 9 bases aligning to TRBD1. This CDR3 comprises 14 residues. J gave up 4 bases and V 8 bases, and 8 bases lay outside the gene matches. The CDR3: CASGSGTGLETQYF. The CDR3, as DNA: TGTGCCAGCGGCTCTGGGACAGGGCTAGAGACCCAGTACTTC.

The chain uses TRBV20-1 and TRBJ1-5; D ambiguous. CDR1 and CDR2 from the germline V gene are DFQATT and SNEGSKA (reference sequence). The V end was cut by 1 base, the J end by 3 bases, with 10 bases between. This CDR3 spans 14 amino acids. Written as DNA, the CDR3 is TGCAGTGCTAGAGGTACAAATATCAATCAGCCCCAGCATTTT. Residues: CSARGTNINQPQHF.

This chain uses TRBV12-3 or TRBV12-4 with TRBJ2-2; TRBD1 agrees at 8 bases. The J segment lost 13 bases and the V segment lost 5 bases, leaving 12 bases of the junction unmatched. The length of the CDR3 is 14 residues. This CDR3 reads CASSPGQGFVGLFF. In nucleotides, the CDR3 is TGTGCCAGCAGTCCCGGACAGGGTTTCGTGGGGCTGTTTTTT.

This clone was observed many times. The rearrangement joins TRBV7-9 to TRBJ1-2; D gene ambiguous. Looked up from germline, CDR1 is SEHNR and CDR2 is FQNEAQ (reference sequence). The V end was cut by 1 base, the J end by 4 bases, with 7 bases between. The CDR3 is 13 residues long. The CDR3 coding sequence is TGTGCCAGCAGCTTAGGGCAGATCTATGGCTACACCTTC. It yields the protein CASSLGQIYGYTF.

The chain joins TRBV20-1 to TRBJ2-7; the match to TRBD2 covers 13 bases. The germline gives CDR1 DFQATT, CDR2 SNEGSKA (reference sequence). The CDR3 totals 14 residues. V trimming: 5 bases; J trimming: 4 bases; junction bases outside the gene matches: 5. The CDR3 DNA reads as TGCAGTGCTCTTGGGACTAGCGGGACTTACGAGCAGTACTTC. Encoded protein: CSALGTSGTYEQYF.

This clone has ten or more counts. V gene TRBV3-1 combines with J gene TRBJ2-1; perhaps TRBD2 as D (6 bases). From germline, CDR1 is LGHDT and CDR2 YNNKEL (reference sequence). Trimming left V 3 bases short and J 2 bases short, with 11 bases between. The CDR3 covers 15 residues. CDR3 in amino acids: CASSQGTSAYNEQFF. CDR3 sequence (DNA): TGTGCCAGCAGCCAGGGGACTTCAGCCTACAATGAGCAGTTCTTC.

The J gene is TRBJ1-2, the V gene TRBV20-1; TRBD1 agrees at 9 bases. Looked up from germline, CDR1 is DFQATT and CDR2 is SNEGSKA (reference sequence). This CDR3 spans 15 amino acids. The V segment lost 1 base and the J segment 4 bases; nucleotides outside the gene matches: 7. The CDR3 is CSARVRRTGVYGYTF. CDR3 sequence (DNA): TGCAGTGCTAGAGTGCGAAGGACAGGGGTCTATGGCTACACCTTC.